A selection of T cell receptor beta chains follows, all from one sample in a study of PD-L1 blockade in urothelial cancer. Assay used: immunoSEQ multiplex PCR; TCRdb lists only in-frame clones, some missing. The data contain roughly 84,000 clones, around 76% of them singletons. Sequenced here: PBMCs, sampled around atezolizumab (anti-PD-L1) treatment. The receptors stem from a man in his 70s with urothelial cancer. Both conserved end residues are part of each CDR3. The D gene is left open where the match is weak. Size is stated for part of the rows, as once, few or many counts, or as a class when the clone is expanded.

v_gene	abundance	j_gene	d_gene	CDR3nt	CDR3aa
TRBV7-2	-	TRBJ2-3	-	TGTGCCAGCAGTAAAGCCCCTAGCAGCCTCACAGATACGCAGTATTTT	CASSKAPSSLTDTQYF
TRBV6-1	-	TRBJ1-1	TRBD1	TGTGCCAGCAGTGAAGCGTGGGGACAGCAGCCGGGATTT	CASSEAWGQQPGF
TRBV6-1	-	TRBJ2-1	TRBD2	TGTGCCAGCAGTCTAGCGGGGAGCTCCTACAATGAGCAGTTCTTC	CASSLAGSSYNEQFF
TRBV15	once	TRBJ2-5	TRBD2	TGTGCCACCGCCCTAGCGGACCTCCAAGAGACCCAGTACTTC	CATALADLQETQYF
TRBV11-2	-	TRBJ2-5	TRBD1	TGTGCCAGCAGCCGTCGACAGGGGACGCTACAAGAGACCCAGTACTTC	CASSRRQGTLQETQYF
TRBV30	-	TRBJ1-4	-	TGTGCCTGGAGTCGGAACGGCGGGACCCAAAGGGAAAAACTGTTTTTT	CAWSRNGGTQREKLFF
TRBV28	-	TRBJ1-2	TRBD1	TGTGCCAGCACCTTCGACAGGGGGATATCCTATGGCTACACCTTC	CASTFDRGISYGYTF
TRBV27	once	TRBJ2-7	TRBD1	TGTGCCAGCAGTTTATCAGGTGGAAGGGGGCGCCCAAACGAGCAGTACTTC	CASSLSGGRGRPNEQYF
TRBV11-2	-	TRBJ2-2	-	TGTGCCAGCAGCTTAGCCCGCCCGTCGAGCACCGGGGAGCTGTTTTTT	CASSLARPSSTGELFF
TRBV6-1	-	TRBJ2-1	TRBD1	TGTGCCAGCACCGGACAGGGGAGTTATAGTGAGCAGTTCTTC	CASTGQGSYSEQFF
TRBV6-1	-	TRBJ1-4	-	TGTGCCAGCAGTGAAGCTCCCACGGCAACTAATGAAAAACTGTTTTTT	CASSEAPTATNEKLFF
TRBV29-1	-	TRBJ2-1	-	TGCAGCGTCCCCCCGGCAGGGGCCAATGAGCAGTTCTTC	CSVPPAGANEQFF
TRBV5-1	few	TRBJ1-1	-	TGCGCCAGCAGCTTGGAGGGCAGGGAAGGGGCTGAAGCTTTCTTT	CASSLEGREGAEAFF
TRBV29-1	-	TRBJ2-5	TRBD2	TGCAGCGTTGGGCTAGCGGGGTCCGAGACCCAGTACTTC	CSVGLAGSETQYF
TRBV23-1	-	TRBJ2-5	TRBD1	TGCGCCAGCAGTCAATCACCGGCGACAGGGGAGAAGACCCAGTACTTC	CASSQSPATGEKTQYF
TRBV7-6	-	TRBJ2-1	TRBD1	TGTGCCAGCAGCCCAGCAGGACAGGGGTTTACTGAGCAGTTCTTC	CASSPAGQGFTEQFF
TRBV2	-	TRBJ1-5	TRBD1	TGTGCCAGCAGTGAGCCCCTCGGACAGGGGGATCAGCCCCAGCATTTT	CASSEPLGQGDQPQHF
TRBV19	-	TRBJ2-2	TRBD2	TGTGCCAGTAGTCCCCGGACTAGCGGGAGAACCACCGGGGAGCTGTTTTTT	CASSPRTSGRTTGELFF
TRBV2	-	TRBJ2-1	TRBD2	TGTGCCACCGCTTTCGGGAGGGCCGGTGAGCAGTTCTTC	CATAFGRAGEQFF
TRBV5-6	-	TRBJ2-3	TRBD2	TGTGCCAGCATCCCCGCGACTAGCGGGGGGGCCGGTGCGGATACGCAGTATTTT	CASIPATSGGAGADTQYF
TRBV11-3	-	TRBJ1-4	-	TGTGCCAGCAGCTTAACGGGAACGGATGAAAAACTGTTTTTT	CASSLTGTDEKLFF
TRBV7-2	-	TRBJ2-1	TRBD1	TGTGCCAGCAGCGGACAGGGACCCCGAAAGCAGTTCTTC	CASSGQGPRKQFF
TRBV7-3	-	TRBJ1-3	TRBD1	TGTGCCAGCAGCTTAATACAGGGGGTGTCCATATATTTT	CASSLIQGVSIYF
TRBV5-1	-	TRBJ1-4	TRBD1	TGCGCCAGCAGCTTGGAGGGACAGGGAGGCGAAAAACTGTTTTTT	CASSLEGQGGEKLFF